This T cell receptor (beta chain) was retrieved from a study of cytomegalovirus exposure and HLA in healthy donors. Study-wide background: Genotyping of nearly 400 donors showed that around 81% belonged to the Caucasian-associated ancestry cluster. Findings and limits, study-wide: Accurate prediction of HLA-A and HLA-B alleles (for most subjects) was reportedly achieved from TCR beta sequences.

For this clone: What it binds is not known.

The CDR3 totals 15 residues. J lost 4 bases, V lost 5 bases, and 5 bases had no gene match. From germline, CDR1 is LNHDA and CDR2 SQIVND (reference sequence). PCR used 60 Vbeta primers and 13 Jbeta primers. TCRdb's table, derived via immunoSEQ multiplex PCR, lists solely in-frame clones and lacks some. The sample consists of 150,000 to 200,000 clones, 82% of them appearing once. The sequence derives from a woman under 30 in good health and CMV-seronegative. The rearrangement uses TRBV19 and TRBJ1-5; 10 bases are a match to TRBD1. The source material was PBMCs. The CDR3 region is CASSSAGQGNQPQHF. The CDR3 region has the DNA TGTGCCAGTAGTTCGGCGGGACAGGGGAATCAGCCCCAGCATTTT.